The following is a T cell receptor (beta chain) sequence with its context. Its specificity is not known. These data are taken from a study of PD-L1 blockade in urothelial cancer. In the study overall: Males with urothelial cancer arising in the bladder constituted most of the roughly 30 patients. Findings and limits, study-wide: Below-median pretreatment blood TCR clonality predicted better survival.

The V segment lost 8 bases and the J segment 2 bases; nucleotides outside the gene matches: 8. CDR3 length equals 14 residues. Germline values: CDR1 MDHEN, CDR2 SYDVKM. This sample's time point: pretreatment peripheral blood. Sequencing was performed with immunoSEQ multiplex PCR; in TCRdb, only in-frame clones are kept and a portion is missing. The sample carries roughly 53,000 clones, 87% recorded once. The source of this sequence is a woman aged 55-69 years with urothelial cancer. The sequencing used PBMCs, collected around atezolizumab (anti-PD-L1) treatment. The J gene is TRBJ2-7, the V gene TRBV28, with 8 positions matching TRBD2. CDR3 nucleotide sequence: TGTGCCAGCGGATATCCGGGACTAGCCTACGAGCAGTACTTC. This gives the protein CASGYPGLAYEQYF.